Listed below are T cell receptor beta chains from one sample, sequenced in a study of shared clonotypes between healthy human individuals. TCRdb's table, derived via immunoSEQ multiplex PCR, lists solely in-frame clones and lacks some. The sample has about 2.4 million clones, approximately 92% seen once. The sequenced sample consisted of naive CD4+ T cells sorted from blood. The receptor set was obtained from a man aged 18-30 years in good health. Each CDR3 is given with its conserved first and last residue. Each record gives: V gene, J gene, CDR3 protein.

V gene: TRBV7-9
J gene: TRBJ2-2
CDR3 protein: CASSLAGRELFF

V gene: TRBV19
J gene: TRBJ2-2
CDR3 protein: CASRSDGTGELFF

V gene: TRBV28
J gene: TRBJ2-7
CDR3 protein: CASSSAGTSRTYEQYF

V gene: TRBV10-3
J gene: TRBJ2-1
CDR3 protein: CAISESSGGDEQFF

V gene: TRBV28
J gene: TRBJ1-5
CDR3 protein: CASSSTTGINQPQHF

V gene: TRBV19
J gene: TRBJ2-7
CDR3 protein: CASSTRQGYEQYF

V gene: TRBV18
J gene: TRBJ2-5
CDR3 protein: CASSPPYRGSETQYF

V gene: TRBV7-8
J gene: TRBJ1-4
CDR3 protein: CASSSGQGHSNEKLFF

V gene: TRBV7-5
J gene: TRBJ2-7
CDR3 protein: CARSSYRQGNEQYF

V gene: TRBV5-1
J gene: TRBJ2-2
CDR3 protein: CASSADAANTGELFF

V gene: TRBV6-1
J gene: TRBJ2-1
CDR3 protein: CASSAGTSGYNEQFF

V gene: TRBV7-9
J gene: TRBJ2-7
CDR3 protein: CASRQQGPNSEQYF

V gene: TRBV5-5
J gene: TRBJ1-3
CDR3 protein: CASSFLGTEYSGNTIYF

V gene: TRBV28
J gene: TRBJ2-1
CDR3 protein: CASSRWNEQFF